This record concerns one TCR beta chain sequence. Its antigen is still unknown. Total RNA extracted from each sample amounted to at least 5 micrograms. The data are from a study of blood T cells in healthy people across ages. Study-level results: Any changes in expanded clonotypes were possibly confounded, as donor CMV status remained unknown.

A second PCR, run for roughly 7 to 11 cycles, used a sample-barcoded 5' primer plus a J-beta primer mix. TCRdb re-called the 5' RACE reads through MiXCR, storing one row per CDR3 protein. This table holds about 1 million distinct CDR3 sequences, 35% to 50% found once. The CDR3 length is 14 residues. In germline, CDR1 is SGHAT, CDR2 FQNNGV. The V end was cut by 2 bases, the J end by 4 bases, with 9 bases between. Sequencing was done on a sample of blood. This chain uses TRBV11-2 with TRBJ2-4; a possible D gene is TRBD1 (5 bases). This clonotype was sampled from a woman aged 55-69 years in good health. CDR3 bases: TGTGCCAGCAGCTTAATCCAGGGTAAAAACATTCAGTACTTC. It codes for CASSLIQGKNIQYF.